The 6 T cell receptor beta chains below all came from one sample that was sequenced in a study of CD8 T cells in ankylosing spondylitis. One entry per CDR3 protein, called by TCRdb with MiXCR from the 5' RACE reads. The table lists about 260,000 distinct CDR3 sequences, 20% of them singletons, with about 8.2% in the top ten. The material sequenced was blood, either unsorted or a sorted T cell fraction (not recorded which). The receptors were sampled from a male donor with ankylosing spondylitis or in good health (not recorded which).

This clonotype was detected ten times or more. The V call is TRBV20-1, the J call TRBJ2-3, with 14 positions matching TRBD2. The V gene's germline CDR1 is DFQATT and CDR2 SNEGSKA (reference sequence). Germline trimming cut 6 bases from V and 2 bases from J; bases unmatched to any gene: 7. The CDR3 contains 16 residues. The CDR3 DNA reads TGCAGTGCAGGACTAGCGGGGGGAACTATCACAGATACGCAGTATTTT. The encoded protein is CSAGLAGGTITDTQYF.

The J gene is TRBJ2-3, the V gene TRBV2; tentatively, D is TRBD1 (6 bases). The CDR3 is 15 amino acids. Per the germline V gene, CDR1 is SNHLY and CDR2 is FYNNEI. The V end lost 4 bases, the J end lost 0 bases, and 11 bases lay between the germline ends. The CDR3 loop reads CASSVPGASTDTQYF. In DNA, the CDR3 is TGTGCCAGCAGTGTACCAGGGGCTAGCACAGATACGCAGTATTTT.

This clonotype was counted at least ten times. The rearrangement uses TRBV5-5 and TRBJ2-7; 7 bases are shared with TRBD2. This CDR3 has 15 residues. V was clipped by 4 bases and J by 3 bases; unmatched bases: 10. CDR1 SGHKS and CDR2 YYEKEE come from the germline V gene (reference sequence). The CDR3 loop is CASSRTGEGYYEQYV. The DNA for the CDR3 is TGTGCCAGCAGCCGCACTGGGGAGGGCTACTACGAGCAGTACGTC.

The rearrangement joins TRBV7-9 to TRBJ2-7, with a weak D call TRBD2 (5 bases). CDR1 is SEHNR, CDR2 FQNEAQ, per germline (reference sequence). The ends were cut back, 8 bases at V and 6 bases at J, with 11 bases in the middle. This CDR3 is built from 11 residues. This CDR3 is CASASGGEQYV. The CDR3 bases are TGTGCCAGCGCCAGTGGAGGCGAGCAGTACGTC.

This clonotype came up many times. The J gene is TRBJ1-5, the V gene TRBV29-1; 7 bases fit TRBD1. The J segment lost 2 bases and the V segment lost 6 bases, leaving 4 bases of the junction unmatched. The CDR3 totals 13 residues. The germline V gene encodes CDR1 SQVTM and CDR2 ANQGSEA. CDR3 bases: TGCAGCGTGTCCGGGACAGGCAATCAGCCCCAGCATTTT. This gives the protein CSVSGTGNQPQHF.

This clonotype was observed a few times. The V call is TRBV2, the J call TRBJ1-5; possible D gene TRBD1, 5 bases. Trimming removed 5 bases at V and 5 bases at J, with 10 bases between. There are 13 residues in the CDR3. Germline loops: CDR1 SNHLY, CDR2 FYNNEI. The chain's CDR3 is CASSSDRDQPQHF. The CDR3 nucleotides are TGTGCCAGCAGTTCCGACAGAGATCAGCCCCAGCATTTT.